This TCR beta chain emerged from a study of T-cell memory formation after mild COVID-19. Study summary: Clustering of TCRs was largely donor specific. Study-wide results and limits: Nothing confirmed that second-wave clones peaking on day 37 were specific for SARS-CoV-2.

The germline V gene has CDR1 SGHRS and CDR2 YFSETQ. The CDR3 extends over 16 amino acids. V was clipped by 0 bases and J by 1 base, with 13 bases between them. As concerns this clonotype: The antigen is undetermined.

TCRdb reprocessed the 5' RACE reads with MiXCR, giving one entry per CDR3 protein. The sample shows a few hundred thousand distinct CDR3 sequences, roughly 21% of them seen only once. Sequenced sample: PBMCs or a T cell subset sorted from them (not recorded which). This TCR was recovered from a man aged 18 to 30 who had mild COVID-19 (a few samples of this study predate the infection). Cell type and time point are not known. This sequence joins TRBV5-1 and TRBJ1-1; TRBD1 is a possible D gene (5 bases). CDR3 nucleotide sequence: TGCGCCAGCAGCTTGGCCAATCAAGGGGCGAACACTGAAGCTTTCTTT. Translation: CASSLANQGANTEAFF.